This T cell receptor (beta chain) was captured in a study of OX40 agonist ivuxolimab in advanced cancers. Overall study: Patients' therapy was ivuxolimab, an antibody that acts as an agonist of OX40 (CD134). Study observations and caveats: At 0.1-3.0 mg/kg, partial responders had clonal expansion among the lowest observed. Researchers did not determine the expanded peripheral T cells' antigen specificity. Circulating CD4+ and CD8+ T cells showed clonal expansion by week 6 at 0.1 to 3.0 mg/kg.

About this clone: What it recognizes is unknown.

V gave up 8 bases and J gave up 7 bases, with 12 bases separating them. Looked up from germline, CDR1 is SGHVS and CDR2 is FQNEAQ. The CDR3 length is 13 residues. Measured with immunoSEQ multiplex PCR; TCRdb has only the in-frame clones, and not every one. The sample includes tens of thousands of clones, around 88% of them seen just once. The sample was CD4+ or CD8+ T cells sorted from blood, taken in a trial of the OX40 agonist ivuxolimab. J is TRBJ2-6 and V is TRBV7-8; D call uncertain. The receptor was derived from an adult with an advanced solid tumor such as melanoma, head and neck, liver or kidney cancer. The CDR3 sequence is CASVRAGANVLTF. CDR3 bases: TGTGCCAGCGTACGGGCAGGTGCCAACGTCCTGACTTTC. Drawing the rest from reference TRBV7-8 and TRBJ2-6, the complete variable domain is GAGVSQSPRYKVAKRGQDVALRCDPISGHVSLFWYQQALGQGPEFLTYFQNEAQLDKSGLPSDRFFAERPEGSVSTLKIQRTQQEDSAVYLCASVRAGANVLTFGAGSRLTVL.